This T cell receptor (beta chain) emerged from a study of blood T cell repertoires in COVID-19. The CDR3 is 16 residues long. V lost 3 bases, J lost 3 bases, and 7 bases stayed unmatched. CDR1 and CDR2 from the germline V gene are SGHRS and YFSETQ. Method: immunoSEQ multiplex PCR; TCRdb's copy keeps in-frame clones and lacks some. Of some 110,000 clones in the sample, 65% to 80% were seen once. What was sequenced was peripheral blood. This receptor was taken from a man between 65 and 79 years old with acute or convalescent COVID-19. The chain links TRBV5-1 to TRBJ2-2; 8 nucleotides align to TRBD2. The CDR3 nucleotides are TGCGCCAGCAGCTCTCTTGCGGGGGGCTACACCGGGGAGCTGTTTTTT. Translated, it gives CASSSLAGGYTGELFF.